This T cell receptor (beta chain) was recorded in a study of control samples from healthy donors and cancer patients. Germline-derived CDR1 and CDR2 are MGHRA and YSYEKL. Trimming left V 6 bases short and J 1 base short, with 12 bases between. The CDR3 spans 14 residues. Profiling relied on immunoSEQ multiplex PCR, and the TCRdb table lists in-frame clones only, not all of them. The top ten clones hold around a tenth of a sample with 75,000 to 90,000 clones, around 90% of them seen once. The chain has TRBV4-1 and TRBJ1-1, with a tentative D call TRBD1 (6 bases). Sequencing was carried out using PBMCs. This receptor was taken from a woman aged 50 to 60 with colorectal cancer. CDR3 in amino acids: CASRYREGNTEAFF. In nucleotides, the CDR3 is TGCGCCAGCAGGTACAGGGAAGGGAACACTGAAGCTTTCTTT.